What follows describes a single T cell receptor beta chain. The CDR3 length is 15 residues. CDR1 is DFQATT, CDR2 SNEGSKA, per germline (reference sequence). Trimming removed 4 bases from V and 0 bases from J, with 14 bases in between. Combining a sample-barcoded 5' primer with a J-beta primer mix, a second PCR ran for roughly 7 to 12 cycles. TCRdb redid the calling of the 5' RACE reads with MiXCR, one entry per CDR3 protein. The table has around 1,000,000 distinct CDR3 sequences, almost 25% seen once. The sample comes from a study of blood T cells in healthy people across ages. These data were also filed under a second study, of T cells of mothers and their children. That work contributes: Six children, together with their three healthy Caucasian mothers, made up the donors. According to the study, all extracted RNA entered cDNA synthesis at roughly 1.5 ug per 15 ul.

The specimen was blood. This sequence was found in a girl aged 2 to 10 in good health. The genes are TRBV20-1 and TRBJ2-3, with D perhaps given as TRBD1 or TRBD2 (5 bases each). In nucleotides, the CDR3 is TGCAGTGCTAATTCGAGGGACGAGAGCACAGATACGCAGTATTTT. Its protein product is CSANSRDESTDTQYF.